The source of this T cell receptor (beta chain) is a study of blood T cell repertoires in COVID-19. Background on the study: PBMCs, B-cell-depleted T cells, or T cells provided the cDNA or gDNA that made up the material.

This table comes from immunoSEQ multiplex PCR, and its TCRdb copy is limited to in-frame clones, with some not included. The repertoire consists of 55,000 to 75,000 clones, with about 80% occurring once and the leading ten covering around 10%. The CDR3 runs 13 residues. Germline V lookup: CDR1 DFQATT, CDR2 SNEGSKA (reference sequence). Trimming removed 3 bases at V and 3 bases at J, with 9 bases between. The sample consisted of peripheral blood. The genes are TRBV20-1 and TRBJ1-5; weak D call: TRBD1 (5 bases). This TCR was recovered from a man of 80 years or more with COVID-19, enrolled during active disease. CDR3 nucleotides: TGCAGTGCTAGTCCAGGGTACAATCAGCCCCAGCATTTT. This sequence encodes CSASPGYNQPQHF.